A selection of T cell receptor beta chains follows, all from one sample in a study of lymphopenia after photon versus proton radiotherapy. Only in-frame clones appear in the TCRdb table, and some are missing; sequencing was by immunoSEQ multiplex PCR. The table includes tens of thousands of clones, over 85% detected once. Sequencing was performed on peripheral blood, taken from a patient treated with photon-based radiotherapy. The receptors derive from a woman between 50 and 59 years old with cholangiocarcinoma. Each CDR3 is given with its conserved first and last residue. Fields, in order: J gene, clone size, D gene, V gene, CDR3 length, CDR3 protein, CDR3 DNA. A D gene is named only where the DNA matches it firmly. Clone size is stated in some rows and not others, as once, few, many or a class when expanded.

TRBJ2-2 | . | . | TRBV7-9 | 14 | CASSSGTDTGELFF | TGTGCCAGCAGCAGCGGGACAGACACCGGGGAGCTGTTTTTT
TRBJ1-5 | once | . | TRBV6-5 | 15 | CASSSVRQGNQPQHF | TGTGCCAGCAGTTCCGTCAGACAAGGGAATCAGCCCCAGCATTTT
TRBJ1-5 | . | . | TRBV27 | 15 | CASRPGQLSNQPQHF | TGTGCCAGCAGACCTGGACAGTTAAGCAATCAGCCCCAGCATTTT
TRBJ1-1 | . | . | TRBV2 | 14 | CASRTGSANTEAFF | TGTGCCAGCAGAACAGGGAGCGCGAACACTGAAGCTTTCTTT
TRBJ2-2 | . | TRBD1 | TRBV18 | 17 | CASSRTGGNSNTGELFF | TGTGCCAGCTCACGGACAGGGGGTAACTCGAACACCGGGGAGCTGTTTTTT
TRBJ1-3 | . | . | TRBV5-1 | 15 | CASSFDGVRGNTIYF | TGCGCCAGCAGCTTTGACGGGGTTCGAGGAAACACCATATATTTT
TRBJ1-3 | . | . | TRBV5-6 | 15 | CASSPTPGPGNTMYF | TGTGCCAGCAGCCCCACCCCGGGCCCAGGAAACACCATGTATTTT
TRBJ2-1 | . | . | TRBV7-2 | 16 | CASSTQAARQGREQFF | TGTGCCAGCAGCACCCAAGCAGCCAGGCAAGGGAGAGAGCAGTTCTTC
TRBJ1-6 | . | . | TRBV7-2 | 15 | CASSLGTVGNSPLHF | TGTGCCAGCAGCTTAGGGACAGTCGGTAATTCACCCCTCCACTTT
TRBJ1-1 | once | . | TRBV15 | 15 | CATSRELLGNTEAFF | TGTGCCACCAGCAGAGAGTTGTTAGGGAACACTGAAGCTTTCTTT
TRBJ2-2 | . | TRBD1 | TRBV7-2 | 14 | CASRGQAHTGELFF | TGTGCCAGCAGGGGACAGGCTCACACCGGGGAGCTGTTTTTT
TRBJ2-1 | once | . | TRBV5-1 | 15 | CASRPTGTENNEQFF | TGCGCCAGCAGACCCACCGGGACGGAGAACAATGAGCAGTTCTTC
TRBJ1-6 | . | . | TRBV6-1 | 15 | CASSDRVLDNSPLHF | TGTGCCAGCAGTGACCGGGTCCTCGATAATTCACCCCTCCACTTT
TRBJ1-2 | . | . | TRBV12-5 | 13 | CASGFGGGYGYTF | TGTGCTAGTGGTTTTGGGGGCGGCTATGGCTACACCTTC
TRBJ2-1 | . | TRBD2 | TRBV13 | 16 | CASSLTAGGSYNEQFF | TGTGCCAGCAGCTTAACAGCGGGGGGGTCCTACAATGAGCAGTTCTTC
TRBJ2-3 | once | . | TRBV28 | 14 | CASSPPRDTKTQYF | TGTGCCAGCAGTCCCCCAAGAGACACCAAGACGCAGTATTTT
TRBJ1-5 | . | . | TRBV28 | 16 | CASSFSGLVGNQPQHF | TGTGCCAGCAGTTTCTCTGGGCTTGTAGGCAATCAGCCCCAGCATTTT
TRBJ2-1 | . | TRBD1 | TRBV4-1 | 15 | CASSRDLGQVRQQFF | TGCGCCAGCAGCCGTGACCTGGGACAGGTTCGGCAGCAGTTCTTC